This T cell receptor (beta chain) was profiled in a study of naive and memory T cell subsets. There are 17 residues in the CDR3. Germline loops: CDR1 MGHRA, CDR2 YSYEKL. Deletions cut 1 base from V and 4 bases from J, with 18 bases between. This clonotype came up many times. Two oligonucleotides, mixed equimolar, formed the beta constant-region primer covering TRBC1 and TRBC2. TCRdb fed the UMI-ligation and nested PCR reads into MiXCR, producing one record per CDR3 protein. The table records roughly 21,000 distinct CDR3 sequences, approximately 11% of them present only once. This chain joins TRBV4-1 and TRBJ2-3, with a weak D call TRBD1 (5 bases). The specimen sequenced was central memory CD8+ T cells from blood. This receptor was taken from a human donor in good health. CDR3 loop: CASSQVRGGSGADTQYF. CDR3 DNA sequence: TGCGCCAGCAGCCAAGTAAGGGGCGGCTCTGGGGCAGATACGCAGTATTTT.